Below are 10 T cell receptor beta chains sequenced from a single sample in a study of beta chain features in type 1 diabetes (dated by TCRdb to 2017 to 2018). Library creation used the immunoSEQ multiplex PCR assay. The High Capacity cDNA Reverse Transcription Kit was used to reverse transcribe all of the isolated RNA, meaning that expressed TCRB transcripts were what got sequenced. This is the immuneACCESS table as TCRdb keeps it, with only in-frame sequences that have V and J called. A part of the clones is gone; compared with another copy, unresolved V genes explain less than half, and the rest is unexplained. The sample data list 160,000 or so clones, and around 9% of these were observed just once. Jointly, the top ten make up roughly 0.7% of the sample. The paper's findings and limits, for the study overall: In all four CD4+ subsets, TCRB CDR3 length was moderately but significantly shorter in type 1 diabetes patients.

Their cognate antigens are unknown. Sequencing was done on a sample of central memory CD4+ T cells from blood. The receptors were gathered from a woman in her twenties or thirties with type 1 diabetes.

This chain links TRBV27 with TRBJ2-7; 8 nucleotides agree with TRBD2. Looked up from germline, CDR1 is MNHEY and CDR2 is SMNVEV (reference sequence). V shed 5 bases and J 4 bases; nucleotides not matched to a gene: 10. There are 15 residues in the CDR3. The CDR3, as DNA: TGTGCCAGCAGTCCGCAGCGGGGGCCTCCTTACGAGCAGTACTTC. Amino acids: CASSPQRGPPYEQYF.

V usage is TRBV29-1 and J usage is TRBJ2-7, with D perhaps TRBD2 (5 bases). The CDR3 spans 12 residues. From germline, CDR1 is SQVTM and CDR2 ANQGSEA. The CDR3 DNA reads TGCAGTGCCCCCACGGACTCATCCGAGCAGTACTTC. It encodes CSAPTDSSEQYF.

This chain joins TRBV4-1 and TRBJ2-1, with 8 positions matching TRBD1. The CDR3 sequence is 17 residues long. CDR1 MGHRA and CDR2 YSYEKL come from the germline V gene. Trimming at V came to 4 bases and at J to 1 base, leaving 9 bases not matched to a gene. This CDR3 is CASSPDPGQGSYNEQFF. In DNA, the CDR3 is TGCGCCAGCAGCCCCGACCCAGGACAGGGATCCTACAATGAGCAGTTCTTC.

V usage is TRBV7-3 and J usage is TRBJ2-7; D not certain. CDR3 length: 13 amino acids. Germline V gene sequence: CDR1 SGHTA, CDR2 FQGTGA. The V and J ends lost 0 bases and 3 bases respectively, with 6 bases between them. CDR3 sequence (DNA): TGTGCCAGCAGCTTAACATCCGGCTACGAGCAGTACTTC. Translating gives CASSLTSGYEQYF.

The rearrangement uses TRBV6-1 and TRBJ1-5, with D possibly being TRBD1 (5 bases). The V and J ends lost 6 bases and 0 bases respectively, with 12 bases between them. The germline V gene encodes CDR1 MNHNS and CDR2 SASEGT. This CDR3 comprises 15 residues. Written as DNA, the CDR3 is TGTGCCAGCAGCAGGGCTCATATTAGCAATCAGCCCCAGCATTTT. It is translated as CASSRAHISNQPQHF.

The gene calls are TRBV5-1 and TRBJ2-4; D remains unclear. Germline loops: CDR1 SGHRS, CDR2 YFSETQ. Trimming shortened V by 5 bases and J by 8 bases, and 14 bases separated the two germline ends. There are 13 residues in the CDR3. This chain's CDR3 is CASSLPPADIQYF. CDR3 in DNA: TGCGCCAGCAGTCTCCCCCCTGCGGACATTCAGTACTTC.

This chain connects TRBV5-1 to TRBJ2-2, with 10 bases fitting TRBD2. CDR1 and CDR2 from the germline V gene are SGHRS and YFSETQ. The V gene end was trimmed by 2 bases and the J gene end by 0 bases; junction bases not matched to a gene: 1. The CDR3 spans 16 residues. CDR3 region: CASSFGLAANTGELFF. The CDR3 region has the DNA TGCGCCAGCAGCTTTGGACTAGCGGCGAACACCGGGGAGCTGTTTTTT.

The V gene is TRBV30, the J gene TRBJ1-5; 8 bases fit TRBD1. This CDR3 region has 15 residues. The germline V gene encodes CDR1 GTSNPN and CDR2 SVGIG (reference sequence). V shed 8 bases and J 5 bases; nucleotides not matched to a gene: 14. CDR3 in amino acids: CASSRTGRDHQPQHF. CDR3 DNA: TGTGCCAGTAGTCGGACAGGGAGGGACCATCAGCCCCAGCATTTT.

This clone was observed a few times. This CDR3 is also generated by other DNA sequences in the sample. V gene TRBV29-1 combines with J gene TRBJ1-2; no definite D call. CDR3 length equals 11 residues. Per germline, CDR1 SQVTM and CDR2 ANQGSEA. V lost 6 bases, J lost 6 bases, and 11 bases lay in between. The CDR3 region has the DNA TGCAGCGTGGGAGGGTCGGATGGCTACACCTTC. It is translated as CSVGGSDGYTF.

This clone was seen only a few times. V usage is TRBV7-9 and J usage is TRBJ2-3, with D unclear. The CDR3 contains 14 residues. Germline V gene data show CDR1 as SEHNR and CDR2 as FQNEAQ (reference sequence). V lost 5 bases to trimming and J lost 4 bases, with 13 bases between them. The CDR3: CASSPPTLPDTQYF. The CDR3 DNA follows: TGTGCCAGCAGCCCCCCCACTCTCCCAGATACGCAGTATTTT.